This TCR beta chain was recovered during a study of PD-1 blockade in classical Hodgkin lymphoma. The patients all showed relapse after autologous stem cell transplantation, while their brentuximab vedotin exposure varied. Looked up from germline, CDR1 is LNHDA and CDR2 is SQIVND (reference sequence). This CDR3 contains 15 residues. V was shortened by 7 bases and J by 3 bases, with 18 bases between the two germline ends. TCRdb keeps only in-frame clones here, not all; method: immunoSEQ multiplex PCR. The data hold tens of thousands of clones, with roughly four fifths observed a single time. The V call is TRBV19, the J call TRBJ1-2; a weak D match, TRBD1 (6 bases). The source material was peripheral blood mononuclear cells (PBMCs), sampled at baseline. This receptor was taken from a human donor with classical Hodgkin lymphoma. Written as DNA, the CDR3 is TGTGCCAGTATCCCTTCGAGACAGGATTACTATGGCTACACCTTC. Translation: CASIPSRQDYYGYTF.